Sequencing of this T cell receptor beta chain was carried out in a study of tumor and adjacent non-tumor tissue in lung cancer. General study findings and limits: Tumor repertoires had a smaller top 100 clone share than normal lung.

TCRbeta libraries were built with three rounds of nested PCR, modified from ARM-PCR. TCRdb reanalysed the multiplex PCR reads using MiXCR and keeps one entry per CDR3 protein. The data show roughly 140,000 distinct CDR3 sequences, approximately 70% seen once. A word on this clonotype: The antigen remains undetermined. A read error may be the cause here, since a much bigger clone is one base away.

This sample's RNA came from whole unsorted tissue. The clonotype originates from a man in his fifties or sixties with small cell lung cancer. The sequencing input was lung tumor tissue.

CDR3 sequence reads: CAGRVGVDYEQYF. In DNA form, the CDR3 reads TGTGCCGGCAGGGTCGGAGTGGACTACGAGCAGTACTTC. This chain uses TRBV28 with TRBJ2-7; possible D gene TRBD1, 5 bases. The CDR3 spans 13 residues. Germline V gene sequence: CDR1 MDHEN, CDR2 SYDVKM.